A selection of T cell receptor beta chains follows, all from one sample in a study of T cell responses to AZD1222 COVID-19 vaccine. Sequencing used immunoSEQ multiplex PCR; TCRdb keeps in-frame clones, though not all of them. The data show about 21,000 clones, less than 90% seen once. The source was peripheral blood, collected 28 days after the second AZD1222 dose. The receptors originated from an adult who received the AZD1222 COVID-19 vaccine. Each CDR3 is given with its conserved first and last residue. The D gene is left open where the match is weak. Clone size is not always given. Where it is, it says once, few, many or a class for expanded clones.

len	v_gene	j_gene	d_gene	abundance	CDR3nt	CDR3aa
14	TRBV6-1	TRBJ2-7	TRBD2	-	TGTGCCAGCAGTGAAGCTAGCGGGAGCTACGAGCAGTACTTC	CASSEASGSYEQYF
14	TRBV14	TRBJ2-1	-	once	TGTGCCAGCAGCCACCTTGGTGCGTACAATGAGCAGTTCTTC	CASSHLGAYNEQFF
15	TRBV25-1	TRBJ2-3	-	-	TGTGCCAGCAGTGAGTACTCTAGCCCCTCAGATACGCAGTATTTT	CASSEYSSPSDTQYF
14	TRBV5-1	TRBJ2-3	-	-	TGCGCCAGCAGCTCGCAGGAGATCACAGATACGCAGTATTTT	CASSSQEITDTQYF
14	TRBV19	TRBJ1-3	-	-	TGTGCCAGTAGTCCCCGGGACGGCGGAAACACCATATATTTT	CASSPRDGGNTIYF
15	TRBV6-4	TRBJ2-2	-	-	TGTGCCAGCAGTGACTCTTTCTCAGTGAGCGGGGAGCTGTTTTTT	CASSDSFSVSGELFF
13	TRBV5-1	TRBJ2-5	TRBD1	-	TGCGCCAGCAGCCAGGGACAGGGCGAGACCCAGTACTTC	CASSQGQGETQYF
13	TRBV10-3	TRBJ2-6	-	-	TGTGCCATCAGTGCGCAGGAGGCCAACGTCCTGACTTTC	CAISAQEANVLTF
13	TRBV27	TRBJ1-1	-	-	TGTGCCAGCAGTTTCAGGTTGGCAGATGAAGCTTTCTTT	CASSFRLADEAFF
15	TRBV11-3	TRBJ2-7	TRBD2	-	TGTGCCAGCAGCTTCGTGGCTAGCGGGGGCGGCGAGCAGTACTTC	CASSFVASGGGEQYF
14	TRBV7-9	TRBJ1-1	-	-	TGTGCCAGCAGCTTGAACCCGGGGGACACTGAAGCTTTCTTT	CASSLNPGDTEAFF
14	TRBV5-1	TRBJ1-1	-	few	TGCGCCAGCAGCTTAGGGGGAGCGACCACTGAAGCTTTCTTT	CASSLGGATTEAFF
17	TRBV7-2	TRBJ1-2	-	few	TGTGCCAGCAGCGCACAGCCCCCGGGACACCTAAACTATGGCTACACCTTC	CASSAQPPGHLNYGYTF
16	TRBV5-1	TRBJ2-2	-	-	TGCGCCAGCAGCTTGGAGGTCCGCGCGAACACCGGGGAGCTGTTTTTT	CASSLEVRANTGELFF
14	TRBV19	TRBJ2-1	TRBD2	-	TGTGCCAGTTCCCCGAAGCGGGAGGTCAGTGAGCAGTTCTTC	CASSPKREVSEQFF
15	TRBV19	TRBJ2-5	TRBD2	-	TGTGCCAGTAGGGAACTAGCGGGAGGGCAAGAGACCCAGTACTTC	CASRELAGGQETQYF
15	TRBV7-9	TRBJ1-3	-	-	TGTGCCAGCAGCCCCGGGGAACCCTCTGGAAACACCATATATTTT	CASSPGEPSGNTIYF
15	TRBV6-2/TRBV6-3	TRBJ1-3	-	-	TGTGCCAGCAGTTACTCCGACGGTTCTGGAAACACCATATATTTT	CASSYSDGSGNTIYF
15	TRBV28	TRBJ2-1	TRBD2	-	TGTGCCAGCAGCGTGACTAGCGGGAGGCAAAATGAGCAGTTCTTC	CASSVTSGRQNEQFF
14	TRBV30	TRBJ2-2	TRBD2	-	TGTGCCTGGAGTACCTGGGGGGGCACCGGGGAGCTGTTTTTT	CAWSTWGGTGELFF
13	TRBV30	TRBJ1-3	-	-	TGTGCCCGGCGCCGGGTGGGTGGAAACACCATATATTTT	CARRRVGGNTIYF
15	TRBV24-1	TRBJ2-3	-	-	TGTGCCACCAGACCCCATGGGGCGCGAGTCGATACGCAGTATTTT	CATRPHGARVDTQYF
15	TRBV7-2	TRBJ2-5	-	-	TGTGCCAGCAGCCCAGGCGGAGGGGGTGAAGAGACCCAGTACTTC	CASSPGGGGEETQYF
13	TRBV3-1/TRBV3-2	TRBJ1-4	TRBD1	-	TGTGCCAGCAGCCAAGATCCGACAGGGGGGCTTTTTTTT	CASSQDPTGGLFF
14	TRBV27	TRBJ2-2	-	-	TGTGCCAGCATCCCCGCAGGGAGCACCGGGGAGCTGTTTTTT	CASIPAGSTGELFF
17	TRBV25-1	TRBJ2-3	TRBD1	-	TGTGCCAGCAGTGAATTCAGTGGGACAGGGGGCACAGATACGCAGTATTTT	CASSEFSGTGGTDTQYF
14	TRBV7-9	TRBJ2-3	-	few	TGTGCCAGCAGCCGAGAACTAGGAACAGATACGCAGTATTTT	CASSRELGTDTQYF
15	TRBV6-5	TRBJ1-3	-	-	TGTGCCAGCAACAAGATAGGGGGCTCTGGAAACACCATATATTTT	CASNKIGGSGNTIYF
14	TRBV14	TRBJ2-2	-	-	TGTGCCAGCAGCCAAGTTTGGAACACCGGGGAGCTGTTTTTT	CASSQVWNTGELFF
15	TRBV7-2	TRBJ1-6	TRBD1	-	TGTGCCAGCAGCCCACAGGGGGCGTATAATTCACCCCTCCACTTT	CASSPQGAYNSPLHF
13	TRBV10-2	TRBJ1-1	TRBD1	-	TGCGCCAGCACCGTGACAGGGGGCACTGAAGCTTTCTTT	CASTVTGGTEAFF
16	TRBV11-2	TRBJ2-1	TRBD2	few	TGTGCCAGCACCCTTAGTCCTAGCGGGAACTACAATGAGCAGTTCTTC	CASTLSPSGNYNEQFF
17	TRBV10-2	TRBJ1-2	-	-	TGCGCCAGCAGTGTGAGGACTCGTGGAGGGACAAACTATGGCTACACCTTC	CASSVRTRGGTNYGYTF
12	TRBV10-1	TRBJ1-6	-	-	TGCGCCAGCAGTGAGTTGGATTCACCCCTCCACTTT	CASSELDSPLHF
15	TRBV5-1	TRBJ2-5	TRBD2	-	TGCGCCAGCAGCTTGTCTAGCGGGAGCCCAGAGACCCAGTACTTC	CASSLSSGSPETQYF
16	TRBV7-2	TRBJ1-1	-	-	TGTGCCAGCAGCAACGGTTTTACAGGGCTGAACACTGAAGCTTTCTTT	CASSNGFTGLNTEAFF
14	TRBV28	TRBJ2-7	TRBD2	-	TGTGCCAGCAGTTTAGCGGGGGGAGGCTACGAGCAGTACTTC	CASSLAGGGYEQYF
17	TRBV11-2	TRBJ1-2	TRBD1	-	TGTGCCAGCAGCCAATGGGACAGCCCACGGGATAACTATGGCTACACCTTC	CASSQWDSPRDNYGYTF
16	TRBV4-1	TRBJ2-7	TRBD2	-	TGCGCCAGCAGCCAAGGAGTACTAGCGGGGAACTACGAGCAGTACTTC	CASSQGVLAGNYEQYF
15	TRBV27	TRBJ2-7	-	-	TGTGCCAGCAGCCTGAAGCAGTGGGGGAACTACGAGCAGTACTTC	CASSLKQWGNYEQYF
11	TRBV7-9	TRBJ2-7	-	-	TGTGCCAGCAGCTTAACCGGCGAGCAGTACTTC	CASSLTGEQYF
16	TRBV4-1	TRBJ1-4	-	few	TGCGCCAGCAGCCAAGTGGGGGGGACATCAAATGAAAAACTGTTTTTT	CASSQVGGTSNEKLFF
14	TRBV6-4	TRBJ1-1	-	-	TGTGCCAGCAAATCCAGGGCGACCGGCACTGAAGCTTTCTTT	CASKSRATGTEAFF
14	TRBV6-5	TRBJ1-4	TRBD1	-	TGTGCCAGCAGTTACGACAGGGAATTTGAAAAACTGTTTTTT	CASSYDREFEKLFF
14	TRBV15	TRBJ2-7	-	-	TGTGCCACCAGCAGGGATGGGGAGAGCTACGAGCAGTACTTC	CATSRDGESYEQYF
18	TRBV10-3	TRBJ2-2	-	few	TGTGCCATCAGTGAGTCGCACAGGGTAGCCCGTGGCACCGGGGAGCTGTTTTTT	CAISESHRVARGTGELFF
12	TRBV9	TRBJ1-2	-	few	TGTGCCAGCAGCCCAGAGGGGGGTGGCTACACCTTC	CASSPEGGGYTF
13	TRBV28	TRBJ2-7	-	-	TGTGCCAGCAGCCCCTTAGGACCTTACGAGCAGTACTTC	CASSPLGPYEQYF